This T cell receptor (beta chain) emerged from a study of T cells in localized non-small cell lung cancer. Trimming stripped 3 bases from V and 6 bases from J, with 13 bases between. The germline V gene encodes CDR1 SGHRS and CDR2 YFSETQ. The CDR3 contains 14 residues. Study outcomes and limitations: Adjacent lung exhibited a median of approximately 50 among the 100 most abundant tumor clones. A single tumor region was sequenced, leaving heterogeneity possible. Greater blood T cell density accompanied longer overall survival.

About this clone: Its antigen remains unidentified.

Clones were sequenced by immunoSEQ multiplex PCR, and TCRdb holds only the in-frame ones, with some missing. The table lists approximately 61,000 clones, about nine tenths of them singletons. Sequencing used peripheral blood, obtained before any cancer treatment. The chain couples TRBV5-1 to TRBJ2-1; D is unclear. The receptor was isolated from a woman aged 40-69 years with stage I lung adenocarcinoma. The CDR3, as DNA: TGCGCCAGCAGCTCGGACCCGGACGCCAATGAGCAGTTCTTC. Residues: CASSSDPDANEQFF.